These T cell receptor beta chains were read from a single sample in a study of T cell repertoires in cytomegalovirus infection. TCRdb independently ran MiXCR on the reads; one entry per CDR3 protein. The data contain approximately 190,000 distinct CDR3 sequences, about a tenth of them singletons. Sequencing used PBMCs. The receptors were sampled from a human donor in good health (CMV status not recorded). Some clones in this sample may be carry-over from other donors' samples. The CDR3 runs from the conserved cysteine through the conserved F or W. Fields, in order: V gene, J gene, CDR3 protein.

V gene: TRBV2; J gene: TRBJ1-5; CDR3 protein: CASSPGQGSAQPQHF
V gene: TRBV10-3; J gene: TRBJ1-1; CDR3 protein: CAISEYSGRTEAFF
V gene: TRBV7-2; J gene: TRBJ2-7; CDR3 protein: CASSLQTGGGEQYF
V gene: TRBV2; J gene: TRBJ2-7; CDR3 protein: CASQIAGGPHEQYF
V gene: TRBV7-2; J gene: TRBJ1-6; CDR3 protein: CASSPTGTGNSPLHF
V gene: TRBV7-2; J gene: TRBJ2-7; CDR3 protein: CASSWPGQGFSYEQYF
V gene: TRBV5-6; J gene: TRBJ2-1; CDR3 protein: CASSFRGSGNLYNEQFF
V gene: TRBV7-2; J gene: TRBJ1-2; CDR3 protein: CASSLWAGKGNGYTF
V gene: TRBV7-2; J gene: TRBJ2-1; CDR3 protein: CASSLDLGREQFF
V gene: TRBV7-8; J gene: TRBJ1-3; CDR3 protein: CASSPQGLGNTIYF
V gene: TRBV7-2; J gene: TRBJ1-2; CDR3 protein: CASSLARQGAWGYTF
V gene: TRBV4-3; J gene: TRBJ2-1; CDR3 protein: CASSLREIDNEQFF
V gene: TRBV9; J gene: TRBJ2-1; CDR3 protein: CASSVAGTRSYNEQFF
V gene: TRBV30; J gene: TRBJ2-3; CDR3 protein: CAWIAGAADTQYF
V gene: TRBV28; J gene: TRBJ1-5; CDR3 protein: CASGSGTGDQPQHF
V gene: TRBV25-1; J gene: TRBJ1-4; CDR3 protein: CASSESRGVEKLFF
V gene: TRBV5-6; J gene: TRBJ1-2; CDR3 protein: CASSFPRFRTDQGGSNYGYTF
V gene: TRBV5-1; J gene: TRBJ1-1; CDR3 protein: CASSLEQGNKAFF
V gene: TRBV29-1; J gene: TRBJ2-2; CDR3 protein: CSVAEGSAAGELFF
V gene: TRBV19; J gene: TRBJ2-3; CDR3 protein: CASSVNTGTGDTQYF
V gene: TRBV7-4; J gene: TRBJ2-5; CDR3 protein: CASSSDSEETQYF
V gene: TRBV7-2; J gene: TRBJ2-5; CDR3 protein: CAAGRGETQYF
V gene: TRBV28; J gene: TRBJ1-1; CDR3 protein: CASGMDGYTEAFF
V gene: TRBV20-1; J gene: TRBJ2-1; CDR3 protein: CSARTSGSSYNEQFF
V gene: TRBV6-1; J gene: TRBJ1-5; CDR3 protein: CASSAGPGSNQPQHF
V gene: TRBV6-6; J gene: TRBJ2-1; CDR3 protein: CASSQLAGALDEQFF
V gene: TRBV7-3; J gene: TRBJ1-6; CDR3 protein: CASSLSAGGPLHF
V gene: TRBV28; J gene: TRBJ1-3; CDR3 protein: CASSPGGESGNTIYF
V gene: TRBV9; J gene: TRBJ2-7; CDR3 protein: CASTKSPLEGYEQYF
V gene: TRBV11-2; J gene: TRBJ2-5; CDR3 protein: CASSPRDRAETQYF
V gene: TRBV4-1; J gene: TRBJ1-4; CDR3 protein: CASSQDIGVPNEKLFF
V gene: TRBV6-2/TRBV6-3; J gene: TRBJ1-1; CDR3 protein: CASRTSERGDTEAFF
V gene: TRBV29-1; J gene: TRBJ1-2; CDR3 protein: CSVRTGENYGYTF
V gene: TRBV7-2; J gene: TRBJ2-7; CDR3 protein: CASSLNWVGEQYF
V gene: TRBV30; J gene: TRBJ2-2; CDR3 protein: CAWTPGQGTGELFF
V gene: TRBV19; J gene: TRBJ1-1; CDR3 protein: CASSIRGVAEAFF
V gene: TRBV28; J gene: TRBJ2-7; CDR3 protein: CASSAMTFDYEQYF
V gene: TRBV25-1; J gene: TRBJ1-3; CDR3 protein: CASSDYYGAGGSGNTIYF
V gene: TRBV12-3/TRBV12-4; J gene: TRBJ1-2; CDR3 protein: CASSRRPGGYGYTF
V gene: TRBV7-8; J gene: TRBJ2-7; CDR3 protein: CASSQSRDRSSYEQYF
V gene: TRBV20-1; J gene: TRBJ2-1; CDR3 protein: CSAILAGGPNEQFF
V gene: TRBV5-8; J gene: TRBJ2-1; CDR3 protein: CASSFATGEYNEQFF
V gene: TRBV20-1; J gene: TRBJ1-2; CDR3 protein: CSAKLGQGNYGYTF
V gene: TRBV6-1; J gene: TRBJ1-6; CDR3 protein: CASSEEYAGSPLHF
V gene: TRBV7-9; J gene: TRBJ1-6; CDR3 protein: CASSNYNSPLHF
V gene: TRBV7-2; J gene: TRBJ2-5; CDR3 protein: CASSLSGGSQETQYF
V gene: TRBV7-2; J gene: TRBJ1-2; CDR3 protein: CASSLGGQGAGEYGYTF
V gene: TRBV12-3/TRBV12-4; J gene: TRBJ2-1; CDR3 protein: CASSLGQGRMQFF
V gene: TRBV12-3/TRBV12-4; J gene: TRBJ2-2; CDR3 protein: CASSFFHTNTGELFF
V gene: TRBV20-1; J gene: TRBJ1-1; CDR3 protein: CSAWVQLNTEAFF
V gene: TRBV11-3; J gene: TRBJ2-3; CDR3 protein: CASSLTGGADTQYF
V gene: TRBV20-1; J gene: TRBJ1-5; CDR3 protein: CSARREGNQPQHF